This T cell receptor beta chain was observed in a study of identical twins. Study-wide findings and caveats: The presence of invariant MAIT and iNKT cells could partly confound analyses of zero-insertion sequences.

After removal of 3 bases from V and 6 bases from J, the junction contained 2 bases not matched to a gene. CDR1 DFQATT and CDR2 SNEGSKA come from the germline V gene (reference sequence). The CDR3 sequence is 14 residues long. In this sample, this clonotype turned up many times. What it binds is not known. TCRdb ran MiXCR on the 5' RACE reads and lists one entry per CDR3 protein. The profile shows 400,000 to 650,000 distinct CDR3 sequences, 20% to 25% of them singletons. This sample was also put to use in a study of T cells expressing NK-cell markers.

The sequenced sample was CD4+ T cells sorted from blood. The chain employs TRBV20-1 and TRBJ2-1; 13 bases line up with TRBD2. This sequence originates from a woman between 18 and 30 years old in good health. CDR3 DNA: TGCAGTGCTAGGACTAGCGGGAGGCCCAATGAGCAGTTCTTC. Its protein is CSARTSGRPNEQFF.